This TCR beta chain was found in a study of shared clonotypes between healthy human individuals. Assay execution proceeded at the deep level. Assay: immunoSEQ multiplex PCR; the TCRdb copy retains only in-frame clones and omits some. The sample consists of about 2.3 million clones, about 92% of them appearing once. V dropped 2 bases and J dropped 0 bases, with 14 bases sitting between them. Germline V CDR1 and CDR2: SGHRS, YFSETQ. This CDR3 spans 16 amino acids. Turning to this clone: Its antigen remains unidentified.

Study results and caveats: Despite large depth, rarefaction showed incomplete sorted-subset sequencing.

V is TRBV5-1 and J is TRBJ1-2; unclear D gene. Sequencing was performed on naive CD4+ T cells from PBMCs. Subset denoted: CD45RA+ positively selected. The clonotype was recovered from a man between 18 and 35 years old in good health. Some clones in this sample may be carry-over from other donors' samples. The CDR3 is CASSFRPERPNYGYTF. As DNA, the CDR3 is TGCGCCAGCAGCTTTAGGCCGGAACGCCCTAACTATGGCTACACCTTC.